This T cell receptor beta chain originates from a study of T-cell memory formation after mild COVID-19. Overall study findings and caveats: CD4/CD8 balance characterized clones contracting day 15 to 85, and CD4+ skew characterized later expanders.

TCR alpha and TCR beta cDNA libraries with sample barcodes and UMIs came from 5'RACE using constant-segment primers. TCRdb processed the 5' RACE reads anew with MiXCR; each CDR3 protein has one entry. The sample holds about 13,000 distinct CDR3 sequences, approximately 19% seen once. This clonotype occurred many times. The target antigen is unknown. Sequencing was performed on PBMCs or a T cell subset sorted from them (not recorded which). This clonotype originated in an adult woman who had mild COVID-19 (a few samples of this study predate the infection). Cell type and time point are not known.

CDR3 nucleotides: TGCAGTGCTAGGGACAGTTTAGCGGGAGGTCCCTACAATGAGCAGTTCTTC. Its translation: CSARDSLAGGPYNEQFF. This chain connects TRBV20-1 to TRBJ2-1, with 10 bases aligning to TRBD2. Germline V gene sequence: CDR1 DFQATT, CDR2 SNEGSKA (reference sequence). This CDR3 is built from 17 residues. V dropped 3 bases and J dropped 2; count of bases not matched to a gene: 10.